A selection of T cell receptor beta chains follows, all from one sample in a study of identifying expanded T cells in peripheral blood. Data came from immunoSEQ multiplex PCR; TCRdb stores just in-frame clones and leaves some out. The sample carries under 95,000 clones, about 88% recorded once. The source material was blood. These receptors all come from a person aged 18-70 years in good health. The CDR3 runs from the conserved cysteine through the conserved F or W. Fields, in order: D gene, J gene, clone size, V gene, CDR3 DNA, CDR3 protein. D genes are given only for firm matches. Clone size appears in some rows only: once, few, many, or a class for an expanded clone.

- | TRBJ1-1 | once | TRBV18 | TGTGCCAGCTCACCTGGGTGGGGCACTGAAGCTTTCTTT | CASSPGWGTEAFF
- | TRBJ1-2 | - | TRBV29-1 | TGCAGCGTTCGAGGGGATTTTACCTATGGCTACACCTTC | CSVRGDFTYGYTF
TRBD2 | TRBJ2-7 | - | TRBV7-9 | TGTGCCAGCAGCTTAGGTAGCGGGACTATTTCCTACGAGCAGTACTTC | CASSLGSGTISYEQYF
- | TRBJ1-6 | once | TRBV10-3 | TGTGCCATCAGAATACAGGGCGAAAGGAATTCACCCCTCCACTTT | CAIRIQGERNSPLHF
- | TRBJ2-3 | - | TRBV7-2 | TGTGCCAGCAGCTTCTTCTCAATAAACACAGATACGCAGTATTTT | CASSFFSINTDTQYF
TRBD2 | TRBJ2-5 | - | TRBV5-1 | TGCGCCAGCAGCTTCGGGACTAGCGTAGAGACCCAGTACTTC | CASSFGTSVETQYF
TRBD1 | TRBJ2-1 | - | TRBV28 | TGTGCCAGCAGCACACCGGGACAGGGAACCAATGAGCAGTTCTTC | CASSTPGQGTNEQFF
- | TRBJ1-1 | once | TRBV2 | TGTGCCAGCAGGATGAACACTGAAGCTTTCTTT | CASRMNTEAFF
TRBD2 | TRBJ2-2 | - | TRBV7-2 | TGTGCCAGCAGCTTTCGGGGGGGCCTTAACACCGGGGAGCTGTTTTTT | CASSFRGGLNTGELFF
- | TRBJ1-3 | - | TRBV7-9 | TGTGCCAGTCGCCAGTACGAAGGACACACCATATATTTT | CASRQYEGHTIYF
- | TRBJ2-2 | once | TRBV6-5 | TGTGCCAGCAGTCTGTATGGGGAGCTGTTTTTT | CASSLYGELFF
- | TRBJ2-5 | - | TRBV2 | TGTGCCAGCAGTGAGTTGGAGATACCAACGGAGACCCAGTACTTC | CASSELEIPTETQYF
- | TRBJ1-1 | - | TRBV7-6 | TGTGCCAGCAGCTTTGGGGAGGCGAACACTGAAGCTTTCTTT | CASSFGEANTEAFF
- | TRBJ1-5 | - | TRBV4-3 | TGCGCCAGCAGCCAAGATCTGGGCCAGCCCCAGCATTTT | CASSQDLGQPQHF
- | TRBJ2-5 | - | TRBV18 | TGTGCCAGCTCACGAGAGGGGAGAGAGACCCAGTACTTC | CASSREGRETQYF
- | TRBJ2-5 | once | TRBV4-2 | TGTGCCAGCAGCCTGGAGGGCGGCCGGTCACAAGAGACCCAGTACTTC | CASSLEGGRSQETQYF
- | TRBJ2-2 | - | TRBV7-2 | TGTGCCAGCAGCTTAGCTGGGCACACCGGGGAGCTGTTTTTT | CASSLAGHTGELFF
TRBD1 | TRBJ1-2 | - | TRBV29-1 | TGCAGCGTTGAGACAGGGATGGGGGGCTACACCTTC | CSVETGMGGYTF
TRBD1 | TRBJ2-5 | - | TRBV5-5 | TGTGCCAGCAGCTTGGCCTTATACAAAACAGGGGAAGAGACCCAGTACTTC | CASSLALYKTGEETQYF
- | TRBJ1-1 | - | TRBV7-9 | TGTGCCAGCAGCTCTCAGACAGACACTGAAGCTTTCTTT | CASSSQTDTEAFF
TRBD2 | TRBJ2-1 | - | TRBV4-3 | TGCGCCAGCAGCCAAGTTGCTAGCGGGCACAATGAGCAGTTCTTC | CASSQVASGHNEQFF
- | TRBJ1-5 | once | TRBV28 | TGTGCCAGCAGTTTGACGAGGGGCAATCAGCCCCAGCATTTT | CASSLTRGNQPQHF
- | TRBJ2-3 | - | TRBV5-6 | TGTGCCAGCAGCTTGGTACCTAGCACGGATACGCAGTATTTT | CASSLVPSTDTQYF
- | TRBJ1-1 | - | TRBV13 | TGTGCCAGCAGCTCCCCGGGTGGGGGGGGCACTGAAGCTTTCTTT | CASSSPGGGGTEAFF
- | TRBJ2-2 | few | TRBV10-1 | TGCGCCAGCATGGCAGGAACGGGAGGGGAGCTGTTTTTT | CASMAGTGGELFF
TRBD1 | TRBJ2-7 | once | TRBV29-1 | TGCAGCGTTGAAGAACAGGGGGAATACGAGCAGTACTTC | CSVEEQGEYEQYF
TRBD2 | TRBJ2-3 | - | TRBV2 | TGTGCCAGCAGACTAGCGGGAGGCACAGATACGCAGTATTTT | CASRLAGGTDTQYF
- | TRBJ2-7 | - | TRBV2 | TGTGCCAGCAAAAGGGGCTCCTACGAGCAGTACTTC | CASKRGSYEQYF
- | TRBJ1-1 | - | TRBV7-2 | TGTGCCAGCAGCCCTCCGTTTGGGGTGAACACTGAAGCTTTCTTT | CASSPPFGVNTEAFF
- | TRBJ2-7 | - | TRBV2 | TGTGCCAGCTTACACAGGGTCCGCGAGCAGTACTTC | CASLHRVREQYF
- | TRBJ2-3 | once | TRBV11-3 | TGTGCCAGCAGCCCCGGGGGTAGCCTTGCGCAGTATTTT | CASSPGGSLAQYF
- | TRBJ1-2 | - | TRBV18 | TGTGCCAGCTCCCAAGGCCGGACGGAGCGCTACACCTTC | CASSQGRTERYTF
TRBD1 | TRBJ1-1 | - | TRBV11-2 | TGTGCCAGCAGCTCTCGGACAGGGGGCGTGAACACTGAAGCTTTCTTT | CASSSRTGGVNTEAFF
TRBD1 | TRBJ2-7 | - | TRBV7-9 | TGTGCCAGCAGGGACAGGTCCTACGAGCAGTACTTC | CASRDRSYEQYF
- | TRBJ2-6 | once | TRBV5-4 | TGTGCCAGCAGCTCCGCCCAGGGGGCCAACGTCCTGACTTTC | CASSSAQGANVLTF
- | TRBJ2-6 | - | TRBV5-1 | TGCGCCAGCAGCTTGGCCGGGTTATCCGGGGCCAACGTCCTGACTTTC | CASSLAGLSGANVLTF
- | TRBJ2-1 | - | TRBV19 | TGTGCCAGTAGTATGGGTTTGGGGCTCCGCAATGAGCAGTTCTTC | CASSMGLGLRNEQFF
- | TRBJ2-4 | - | TRBV19 | TGTGCCAGTAGTACACAGGCGGCCAAAAACATTCAGTACTTC | CASSTQAAKNIQYF
- | TRBJ2-1 | - | TRBV11-3 | TGTGCCAGCAGCTTAGACGGGCAGGGGGGGAATGAGCAGTTCTTC | CASSLDGQGGNEQFF
TRBD1 | TRBJ1-2 | - | TRBV5-6 | TGTGCCAGCAGCGAGCCCGGGACAGGCATTCAGGGTGGCTACACCTTC | CASSEPGTGIQGGYTF
- | TRBJ1-2 | few | TRBV27 | TGTGCCAGCAGTTTATCCTGGAAGTCGGCGGGCTACACCTTC | CASSLSWKSAGYTF
- | TRBJ2-2 | - | TRBV7-2 | TGTGCCAGCAGCTCGAGAGAGGGGAGGCTGGCCGGGGAGCTGTTTTTT | CASSSREGRLAGELFF
TRBD1 | TRBJ1-1 | few | TRBV30 | TGTGCCTATTCAGGGGGCGGTGGAGCTTTCTTT | CAYSGGGGAFF
- | TRBJ1-1 | - | TRBV18 | TGTGCCAGCTCACCACCGCCGGGGAGGGACACTGAAGCTTTCTTT | CASSPPPGRDTEAFF
- | TRBJ1-2 | - | TRBV10-2 | TGCGCCAGCAGTGAGAACAGGGATTACCATGGCTACACCTTC | CASSENRDYHGYTF
TRBD2 | TRBJ2-2 | - | TRBV28 | TGTGCCAGCAGCGTTGGGACTAGCGGAAGGGGGGGATACGGGGAGCTGTTTTTT | CASSVGTSGRGGYGELFF
- | TRBJ1-5 | few | TRBV7-6 | TGTGCCAGCAGCTTTCTGATAAATCAGCCCCAGCATTTT | CASSFLINQPQHF
TRBD1 | TRBJ2-6 | - | TRBV5-1 | TGCGCCAGCAGCTTGCAAGGGACAGGGGGCTCTGGGGCCAACGTCCTGACTTTC | CASSLQGTGGSGANVLTF